What follows is one TCR beta chain and its context. The antigen is not known. Cells defined as naive were viable CD3+CD4+ or CD3+CD8+ and CCR7+CD45RA+CD45RO-CD95-CD27+CD28+. The assay was immunoSEQ multiplex PCR, and TCRdb's table has in-frame clones only and misses some. The table shows more than 30,000 clones, with about 93% occurring only once. These data originate in a study of T cells after posttransplantation cyclophosphamide. General observations from the study: Donor CD8+ memory clones often dominated recipient blood repertoires at later times. TRB clonality was highly associated with recipient CMV seropositivity and reactivation. Skin or GI-infiltrating T cells shared few TRB sequences with blood.

Germline loops: CDR1 SGHNT, CDR2 YYREEE (reference sequence). After removal of 5 bases from V and 0 bases from J, the junction contained 7 bases not matched to a gene. This CDR3 has 15 residues. The source material was naive CD4+ T cells sorted from PBMCs. The chain links TRBV5-4 to TRBJ2-7, with 8 bases aligning to TRBD1. The sequence was collected from a woman in her fifties or sixties in good health, CMV-negative, and a related stem cell transplant donor. The CDR3 reads CASRGADRASYEQYF. The CDR3 nucleotides are TGTGCCAGCAGGGGGGCGGACAGGGCCTCCTACGAGCAGTACTTC.